The 10 T cell receptor beta chains in this list originate from one sample, sequenced in a study of control samples from healthy donors and cancer patients. Repertoires were generated with immunoSEQ multiplex PCR, while TCRdb's copy carries only in-frame clones and drops some. Of 170,000 or so clones in the sample, approximately 94% were seen once. Sequencing input: blood. These receptor sequences come from a young woman in good health.

This chain joins TRBV6-2 or TRBV6-3 and TRBJ1-5; D gene unclear. The CDR3 covers 14 residues. Trimming took off 6 bases at V and 9 bases at J, with 18 bases between the two ends. Germline V lookup: CDR1 MNHEY, CDR2 SVGEGT. Written as DNA, the CDR3 is TGTGCCAGCAGCCCTGGACCTCAATCAGGGCCCCAGCATTTT. Residues: CASSPGPQSGPQHF.

The rearrangement uses TRBV3-1 (or the pseudogene TRBV3-2) and TRBJ2-7, with a weak D call TRBD2 (6 bases). V was trimmed by 4 bases and J by 3 bases, leaving 16 bases between them. CDR3 length: 15 residues. CDR1 and CDR2 (germline): LGHDT, YNNKEL (reference sequence). Here the CDR3 reads CASSLGTPALYEQYF. In nucleotides, the CDR3 is TGTGCCAGCAGCCTAGGGACTCCGGCTCTCTACGAGCAGTACTTC.

The V call is TRBV2, the J call TRBJ1-2; no reliable D call. V lost 0 bases and J lost 8, with 16 bases in between. There are 15 residues in the CDR3. Looked up from germline, CDR1 is SNHLY and CDR2 is FYNNEI. The CDR3 DNA is TGTGCCAGCAGTGAAGCGCCTGGCAGGTTGGGAGGCTACACCTTC. This sequence encodes CASSEAPGRLGGYTF.

The CDR3 DNA sequence: TGTGCCAGCAGTTACGAGTCCGTGAACACTGAAGCTTTCTTT. Protein sequence: CASSYESVNTEAFF. This chain connects TRBV6-5 to TRBJ1-1; no clear D. V shed 2 bases and J shed 0 bases, with 7 bases lying between them. The germline V gene encodes CDR1 MNHEY and CDR2 SVGAGI. This CDR3 contains 14 residues.

The chain employs TRBV7-8 and TRBJ1-2; D is possibly TRBD1 (6 bases). The V gene's germline CDR1 is SGHVS and CDR2 FQNEAQ. V was cut by 3 bases and J by 2 bases, with 7 bases left in between. There are 13 residues in the CDR3. The CDR3 region has the DNA TGTGCCAGCAGCTTTGACAGGAACTATGGCTACACCTTC. Translated, it gives CASSFDRNYGYTF.

V and J are TRBV12-5 and TRBJ1-1, with D hard to call. The germline V and J ends were trimmed by 0 bases and 6 bases, with 11 bases remaining between them. The CDR3 loop spans 14 amino acids. Germline CDR1 is LGHNT and CDR2 is FRNRAP. In nucleotides, the CDR3 is TGTGCTAGTGGTTTGGTACAAACAGCCTCTGAAGCTTTCTTT. It is translated as CASGLVQTASEAFF.

This rearrangement joins TRBV29-1 to TRBJ1-2; the match to TRBD1 covers 8 bases. CDR1 is SQVTM and CDR2 is ANQGSEA in the germline V gene. V lost 4 bases and J lost 2; bases outside the gene matches: 6. The CDR3 is 14 residues long. The CDR3, as DNA: TGCAGCGTTGGACAGGGGATATCAAACTATGGCTACACCTTC. This translates into CSVGQGISNYGYTF.

The V gene is TRBV11-2, the J gene TRBJ2-5, with TRBD2 matching over 13 bases. The CDR3 is made up of 16 amino acids. The germline CDR1 and CDR2 sequences are SGHAT and FQNNGV. Losses at the gene ends were 5 bases for V and 1 base for J; bases not matched to a gene: 4. CDR3 amino acids: CASSPRLAGGQETQYF. In DNA, the CDR3 is TGTGCCAGCAGCCCGAGACTAGCGGGGGGCCAAGAGACCCAGTACTTC.

The rearrangement uses TRBV12-3 or TRBV12-4 and TRBJ1-2; D is unresolved. Trimming cost V 5 bases and J 4 bases, with 11 bases left between them. The CDR3 length is 13 residues. CDR3 DNA sequence: TGTGCCAGCAGTCCCCGGTTGGTCTATGGCTACACCTTC. Translating it yields CASSPRLVYGYTF.

The J gene is TRBJ2-5, the V gene TRBV4-1; a possible D gene is TRBD2 (5 bases). The CDR3 is 15 residues long. From germline, CDR1 is MGHRA and CDR2 YSYEKL. V lost 3 bases, J lost 1 base, and 12 bases lay in between. This CDR3 reads CASSQIWTFQETQYF. The CDR3 DNA reads as TGCGCCAGCAGCCAGATCTGGACTTTCCAAGAGACCCAGTACTTC.